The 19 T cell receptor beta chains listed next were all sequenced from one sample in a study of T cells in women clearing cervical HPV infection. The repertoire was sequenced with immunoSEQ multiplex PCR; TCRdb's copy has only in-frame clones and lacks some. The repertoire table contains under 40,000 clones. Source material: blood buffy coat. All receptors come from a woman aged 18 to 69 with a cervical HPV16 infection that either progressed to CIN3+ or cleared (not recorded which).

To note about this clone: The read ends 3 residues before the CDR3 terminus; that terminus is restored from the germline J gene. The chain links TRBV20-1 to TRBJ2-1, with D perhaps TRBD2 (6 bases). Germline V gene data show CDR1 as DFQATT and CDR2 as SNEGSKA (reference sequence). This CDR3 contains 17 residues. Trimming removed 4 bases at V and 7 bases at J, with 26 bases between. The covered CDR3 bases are TGCAGTGCTACCCTTCTCTCAGGAGGGCCTTATTGGAATGAG. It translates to CSATLLSGGPYWNE. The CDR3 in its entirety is CSATLLSGGPYWNEQFF.

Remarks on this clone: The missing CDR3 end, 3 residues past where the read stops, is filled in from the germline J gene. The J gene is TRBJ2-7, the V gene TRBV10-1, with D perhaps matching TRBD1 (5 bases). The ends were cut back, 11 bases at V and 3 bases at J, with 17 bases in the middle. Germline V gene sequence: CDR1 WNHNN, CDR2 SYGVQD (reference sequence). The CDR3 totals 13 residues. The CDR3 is CALIRVASYEQYF. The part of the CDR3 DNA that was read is TGCGCCCTTATCAGGGTGGCGAGCTACGAG.

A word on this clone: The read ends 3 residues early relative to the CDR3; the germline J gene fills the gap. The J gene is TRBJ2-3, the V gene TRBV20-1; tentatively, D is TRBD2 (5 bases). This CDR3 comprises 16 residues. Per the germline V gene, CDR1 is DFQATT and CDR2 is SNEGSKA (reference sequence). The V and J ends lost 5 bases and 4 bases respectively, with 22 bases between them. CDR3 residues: CSAGFGGPLLADTQYF. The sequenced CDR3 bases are TGCAGTGCTGGGTTTGGCGGGCCCCTTCTCGCAGATACG.

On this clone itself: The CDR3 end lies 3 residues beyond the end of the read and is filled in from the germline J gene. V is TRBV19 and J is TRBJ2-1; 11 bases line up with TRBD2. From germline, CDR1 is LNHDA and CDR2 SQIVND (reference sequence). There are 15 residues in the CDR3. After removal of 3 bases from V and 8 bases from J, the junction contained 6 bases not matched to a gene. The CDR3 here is CASSMPSGGRHEQFF. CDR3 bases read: TGTGCCAGTAGTATGCCTAGCGGGGGGAGGCATGAG.

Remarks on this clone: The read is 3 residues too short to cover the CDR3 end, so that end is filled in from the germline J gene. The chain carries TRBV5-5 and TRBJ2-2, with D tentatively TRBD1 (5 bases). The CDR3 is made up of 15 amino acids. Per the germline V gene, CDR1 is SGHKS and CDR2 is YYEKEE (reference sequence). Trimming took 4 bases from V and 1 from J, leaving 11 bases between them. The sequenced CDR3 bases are TGTGCCAGCAGCCAGGGAACAGTGAACACCGGGGAG. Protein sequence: CASSQGTVNTGE. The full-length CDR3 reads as CASSQGTVNTGELFF.

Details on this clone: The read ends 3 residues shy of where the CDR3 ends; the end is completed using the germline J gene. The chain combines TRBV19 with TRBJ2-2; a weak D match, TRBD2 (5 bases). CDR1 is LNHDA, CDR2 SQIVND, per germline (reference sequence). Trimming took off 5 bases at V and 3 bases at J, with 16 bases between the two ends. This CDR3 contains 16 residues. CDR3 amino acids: CASSLGPRADTGELFF. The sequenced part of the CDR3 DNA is TGTGCCAGTAGTCTAGGACCGCGGGCTGACACCGGGGAG.

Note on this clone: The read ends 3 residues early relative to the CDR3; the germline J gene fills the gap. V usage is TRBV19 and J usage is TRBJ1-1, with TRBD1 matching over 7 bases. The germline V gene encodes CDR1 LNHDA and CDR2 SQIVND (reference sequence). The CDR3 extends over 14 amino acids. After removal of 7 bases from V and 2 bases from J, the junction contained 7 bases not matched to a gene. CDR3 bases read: TGTGCCAGTAAAATACAGGGGACTAACACTGAA. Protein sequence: CASKIQGTNTE. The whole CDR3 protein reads CASKIQGTNTEAFF.

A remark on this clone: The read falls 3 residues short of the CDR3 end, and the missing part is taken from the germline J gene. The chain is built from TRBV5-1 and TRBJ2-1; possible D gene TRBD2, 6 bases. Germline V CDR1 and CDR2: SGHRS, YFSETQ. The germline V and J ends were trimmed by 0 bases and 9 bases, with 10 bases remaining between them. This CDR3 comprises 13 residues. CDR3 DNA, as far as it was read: TGCGCCAGCAGCTTGGCCTTGGAGGGTGAG. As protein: CASSLALEGE. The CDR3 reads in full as CASSLALEGEQFF. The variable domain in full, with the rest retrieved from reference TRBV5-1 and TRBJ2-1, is KAGVTQTPRYLIKTRGQQVTLSCSPISGHRSVSWYQQTPGQGLQFLFEYFSETQRNKGNFPGRFSGRQFSNSRSEMNVSTLELGDSALYLCASSLALEGEQFFGPGTRLTVL.

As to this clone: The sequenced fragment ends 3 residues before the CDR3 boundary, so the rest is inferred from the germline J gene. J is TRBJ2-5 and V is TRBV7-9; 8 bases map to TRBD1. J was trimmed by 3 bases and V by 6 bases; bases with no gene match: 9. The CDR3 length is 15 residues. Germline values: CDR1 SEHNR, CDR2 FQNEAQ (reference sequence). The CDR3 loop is CASRLWTGPEETQYF. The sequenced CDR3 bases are TGTGCCAGCAGGTTATGGACAGGGCCTGAAGAGACC. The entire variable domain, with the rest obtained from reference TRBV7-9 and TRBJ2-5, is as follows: DTGVSQNPRHKITKRGQNVTFRCDPISEHNRLYWYRQTLGQGPEFLTYFQNEAQLEKSRLLSDRFSAERPKGSFSTLEIQRTEQGDSAMYLCASRLWTGPEETQYFGPGTRLLVL.

The sequenced CDR3 bases are TGCAGCGTTGAAGAAGGCCAGGGC. It encodes CSVEEGQG. The CDR3 as a whole reads CSVEEGQGYTF. V is TRBV29-1 and J is TRBJ1-2; D not certain. Sequencing ends 3 residues short of the CDR3 end; the germline J gene provides the rest. The CDR3 is 11 amino acids. The germline CDR1 and CDR2 sequences are SQVTM and ANQGSEA.

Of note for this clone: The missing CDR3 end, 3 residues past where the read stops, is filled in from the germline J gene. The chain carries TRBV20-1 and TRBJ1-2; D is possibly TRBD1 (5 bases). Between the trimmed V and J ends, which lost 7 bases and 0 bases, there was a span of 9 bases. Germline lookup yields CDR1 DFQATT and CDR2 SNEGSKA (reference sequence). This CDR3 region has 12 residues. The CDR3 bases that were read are TGCAGTGGACAGATTACTAACTATGGC. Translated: CSGQITNYG. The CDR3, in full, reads CSGQITNYGYTF.

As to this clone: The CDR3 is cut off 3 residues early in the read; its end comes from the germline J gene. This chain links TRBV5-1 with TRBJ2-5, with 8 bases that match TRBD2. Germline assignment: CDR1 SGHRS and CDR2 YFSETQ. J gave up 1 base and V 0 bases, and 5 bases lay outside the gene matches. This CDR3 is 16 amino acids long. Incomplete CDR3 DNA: TGCGCCAGCAGCTTGGGCTCCGGGACTAGCCAAGAGACC. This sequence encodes CASSLGSGTSQET. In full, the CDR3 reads CASSLGSGTSQETQYF.

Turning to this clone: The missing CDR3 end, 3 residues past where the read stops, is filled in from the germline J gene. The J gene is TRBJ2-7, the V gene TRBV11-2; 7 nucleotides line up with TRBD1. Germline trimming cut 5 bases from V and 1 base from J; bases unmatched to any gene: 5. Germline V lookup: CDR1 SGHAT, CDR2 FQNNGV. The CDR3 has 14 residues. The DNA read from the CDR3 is TGTGCCAGCAGCCCCGGGACAGCTTCCTACGAG. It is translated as CASSPGTASYE. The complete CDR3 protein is CASSPGTASYEQYF.

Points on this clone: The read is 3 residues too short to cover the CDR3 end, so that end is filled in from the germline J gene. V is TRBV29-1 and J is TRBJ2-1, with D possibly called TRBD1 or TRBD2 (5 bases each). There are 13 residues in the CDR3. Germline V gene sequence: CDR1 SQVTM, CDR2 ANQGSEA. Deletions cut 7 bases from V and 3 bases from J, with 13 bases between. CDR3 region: CSAAGSLYNEQFF. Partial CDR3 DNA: TGCAGCGCCGCAGGGAGTCTCTACAATGAG.

The CDR3 spells CSGGSDSYYGQYF. The CDR3 bases that were read are TGCAGCGGGGGATCGGACTCCTACTATGGT. The rearrangement links TRBV29-1 to TRBJ2-4; possible D gene TRBD2, 5 bases. Read data end 3 residues before the CDR3 end; the end is taken from the germline J gene. Germline V gene lookup returns CDR1 SQVTM and CDR2 ANQGSEA. The CDR3 is made up of 13 amino acids.

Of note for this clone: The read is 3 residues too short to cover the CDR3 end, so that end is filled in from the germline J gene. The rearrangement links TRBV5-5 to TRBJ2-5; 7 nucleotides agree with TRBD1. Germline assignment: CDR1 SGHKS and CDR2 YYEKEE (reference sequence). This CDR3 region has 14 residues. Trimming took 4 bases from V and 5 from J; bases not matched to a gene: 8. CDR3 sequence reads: CASSGPGQIETQYF. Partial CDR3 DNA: TGTGCCAGCAGCGGACCGGGACAGATCGAGACC.

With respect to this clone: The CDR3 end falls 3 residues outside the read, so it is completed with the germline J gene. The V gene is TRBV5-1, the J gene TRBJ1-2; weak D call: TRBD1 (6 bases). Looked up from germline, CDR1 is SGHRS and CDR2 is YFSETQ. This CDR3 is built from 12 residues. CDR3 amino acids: CASSLAGDGYTF. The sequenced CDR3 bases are TGCGCCAGCAGCTTAGCAGGGGACGGC.

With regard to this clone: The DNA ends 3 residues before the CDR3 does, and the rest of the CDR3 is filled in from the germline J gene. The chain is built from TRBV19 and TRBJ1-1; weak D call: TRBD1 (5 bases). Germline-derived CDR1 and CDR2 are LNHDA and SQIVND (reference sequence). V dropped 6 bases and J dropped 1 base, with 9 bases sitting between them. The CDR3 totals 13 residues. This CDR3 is CASRGQGNTEAFF. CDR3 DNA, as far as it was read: TGTGCCAGTAGGGGGCAGGGGAACACTGAA.

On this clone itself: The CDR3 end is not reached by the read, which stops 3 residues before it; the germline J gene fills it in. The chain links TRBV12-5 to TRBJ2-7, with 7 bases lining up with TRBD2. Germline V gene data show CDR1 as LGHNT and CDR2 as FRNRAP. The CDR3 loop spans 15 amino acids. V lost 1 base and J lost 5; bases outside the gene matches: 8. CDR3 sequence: CASGLEAGFANEQYF. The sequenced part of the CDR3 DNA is TGTGCTAGTGGTTTGGAAGCGGGGTTCGCGAACGAG.